This is a list of T cell receptor beta chains from one sample in a study of shared clonotypes between healthy human individuals. Data came from immunoSEQ multiplex PCR; TCRdb stores just in-frame clones and leaves some out. The data show 560,000 or so clones, roughly 96% seen once. Sequenced: naive CD8+ T cells sorted from blood. All receptors come from a woman aged 25-40 years in good health. Both conserved end residues are trimmed from each CDR3. Each record gives: J gene, D gene, V gene, clone size, CDR3 protein. The D gene is left open where the match is weak. Part of the rows lack a size; the others show once, few, many or a class for expanded clones.

j_call: TRBJ2-1
d_call: .
v_call: TRBV29-1
clone_size: .
cdr3_aa: STLNRDRYNEQF

j_call: TRBJ1-1
d_call: .
v_call: TRBV7-9
clone_size: .
cdr3_aa: ASSAFNTEAF

j_call: TRBJ2-1
d_call: TRBD1
v_call: TRBV27
clone_size: .
cdr3_aa: ASRETGVGSRFWDEQF

j_call: TRBJ2-1
d_call: TRBD1
v_call: TRBV28
clone_size: .
cdr3_aa: ASTLGRGRNEQF

j_call: TRBJ2-5
d_call: TRBD1
v_call: TRBV10-3
clone_size: .
cdr3_aa: ATEDRGRGETQY

j_call: TRBJ1-6
d_call: .
v_call: TRBV4-1
clone_size: .
cdr3_aa: ASSQEGVALYSPLH

j_call: TRBJ1-2
d_call: .
v_call: TRBV6-5
clone_size: .
cdr3_aa: ASSYPGTVHGYT

j_call: TRBJ1-6
d_call: .
v_call: TRBV7-2
clone_size: .
cdr3_aa: ASSARGVGYNSPLH

j_call: TRBJ2-7
d_call: .
v_call: TRBV6-5
clone_size: .
cdr3_aa: ASSYLSGSYEQY

j_call: TRBJ2-1
d_call: TRBD1
v_call: TRBV28
clone_size: .
cdr3_aa: ASSRDRSSYNEQF

j_call: TRBJ2-7
d_call: .
v_call: TRBV5-1
clone_size: .
cdr3_aa: ASSLEPKTGLQTYEQY

j_call: TRBJ1-1
d_call: .
v_call: TRBV6-5
clone_size: .
cdr3_aa: ASSYSRRNTEAF

j_call: TRBJ2-2
d_call: .
v_call: TRBV13
clone_size: .
cdr3_aa: ASSDLGGNTGELF

j_call: TRBJ2-1
d_call: .
v_call: TRBV4-1
clone_size: .
cdr3_aa: ASSQGRGSSYNEQF

j_call: TRBJ2-3
d_call: TRBD2
v_call: TRBV9
clone_size: .
cdr3_aa: ASSSGTSGSWEDTQY

j_call: TRBJ2-5
d_call: .
v_call: TRBV19
clone_size: once
cdr3_aa: ASSIGAISKLETQY

j_call: TRBJ2-1
d_call: .
v_call: TRBV27
clone_size: once
cdr3_aa: ASSPGRDSYNEQF

j_call: TRBJ2-3
d_call: TRBD2
v_call: TRBV10-2
clone_size: once
cdr3_aa: ASSESYASGGDTDTQY

j_call: TRBJ2-7
d_call: TRBD1
v_call: TRBV27
clone_size: .
cdr3_aa: ASSQDRASYEQY

j_call: TRBJ2-1
d_call: .
v_call: TRBV15
clone_size: .
cdr3_aa: ATSRLYNEQF

j_call: TRBJ2-2
d_call: .
v_call: TRBV28
clone_size: .
cdr3_aa: ASSSHTGELF

j_call: TRBJ2-3
d_call: .
v_call: TRBV19
clone_size: .
cdr3_aa: ASSDRDDTDTQY

j_call: TRBJ2-2
d_call: TRBD1
v_call: TRBV4-1
clone_size: .
cdr3_aa: ASSQAGTGGIGELF

j_call: TRBJ2-1
d_call: .
v_call: TRBV30
clone_size: .
cdr3_aa: AWSPHPPGYRLVHGYNEQF

j_call: .
d_call: .
v_call: TRBV28
clone_size: once
cdr3_aa: ASSFQVGESYEQY

j_call: TRBJ1-4
d_call: .
v_call: TRBV28
clone_size: .
cdr3_aa: ASSLRQSNEKLF

j_call: TRBJ1-6
d_call: TRBD1
v_call: TRBV6-1
clone_size: .
cdr3_aa: ASSRDSPYNSPLH

j_call: TRBJ2-5
d_call: TRBD2
v_call: TRBV27
clone_size: .
cdr3_aa: ASRRTSGMRETQY

j_call: TRBJ2-5
d_call: TRBD1
v_call: TRBV6-5
clone_size: once
cdr3_aa: ASSYSGQRGETQY

j_call: TRBJ1-2
d_call: .
v_call: TRBV7-9
clone_size: .
cdr3_aa: ASSLAGLQWHGYT

j_call: TRBJ1-6
d_call: TRBD1
v_call: TRBV7-9
clone_size: .
cdr3_aa: ASSRQGNSPLH

j_call: TRBJ2-1
d_call: .
v_call: TRBV10-1
clone_size: once
cdr3_aa: ASSDPVSYEQF

j_call: TRBJ2-3
d_call: TRBD2
v_call: TRBV7-8
clone_size: .
cdr3_aa: ASSILAGFTDTQY

j_call: TRBJ1-2
d_call: .
v_call: TRBV27
clone_size: .
cdr3_aa: ASSLLTGGHGYT

j_call: TRBJ2-3
d_call: TRBD1
v_call: TRBV11-2
clone_size: .
cdr3_aa: ASSLRDRPTDTQY

j_call: TRBJ1-6
d_call: .
v_call: TRBV13
clone_size: once
cdr3_aa: ASSPNQGDSPLH

j_call: TRBJ2-7
d_call: .
v_call: TRBV2
clone_size: .
cdr3_aa: ASSEGLARSYEQY

j_call: TRBJ1-2
d_call: TRBD1
v_call: TRBV19
clone_size: .
cdr3_aa: ASSISVGQGYGYT

j_call: TRBJ2-7
d_call: .
v_call: TRBV19
clone_size: .
cdr3_aa: ASRDPITYEQY

j_call: TRBJ1-1
d_call: .
v_call: TRBV5-1
clone_size: .
cdr3_aa: ASSHPVRKRPPGRHEAF

j_call: TRBJ2-1
d_call: TRBD1
v_call: TRBV13
clone_size: once
cdr3_aa: ASSPGTGEQF

j_call: TRBJ1-5
d_call: .
v_call: TRBV27
clone_size: .
cdr3_aa: ASSLDRYSNQPQH

j_call: TRBJ1-2
d_call: .
v_call: TRBV5-6
clone_size: .
cdr3_aa: ASSLGKGYRETSDGYT

j_call: TRBJ1-1
d_call: .
v_call: TRBV7-9
clone_size: .
cdr3_aa: ASSLVAGRNTEAF

j_call: TRBJ2-1
d_call: .
v_call: TRBV14
clone_size: .
cdr3_aa: ASSLGYNEQF

j_call: TRBJ1-2
d_call: .
v_call: TRBV7-9
clone_size: .
cdr3_aa: ASSLYERGERDGYT

j_call: TRBJ1-2
d_call: .
v_call: TRBV28
clone_size: .
cdr3_aa: ASSLDRQVLYGYT

j_call: TRBJ2-1
d_call: TRBD2
v_call: TRBV6-6
clone_size: .
cdr3_aa: ASRGLAWGSF

j_call: TRBJ2-2
d_call: .
v_call: TRBV6-5
clone_size: .
cdr3_aa: ASSLGAGELF

j_call: TRBJ2-7
d_call: .
v_call: TRBV28
clone_size: .
cdr3_aa: ASSLSGGLGEQY

j_call: TRBJ2-7
d_call: .
v_call: TRBV6-5
clone_size: .
cdr3_aa: ASRRRGLRAYEQY